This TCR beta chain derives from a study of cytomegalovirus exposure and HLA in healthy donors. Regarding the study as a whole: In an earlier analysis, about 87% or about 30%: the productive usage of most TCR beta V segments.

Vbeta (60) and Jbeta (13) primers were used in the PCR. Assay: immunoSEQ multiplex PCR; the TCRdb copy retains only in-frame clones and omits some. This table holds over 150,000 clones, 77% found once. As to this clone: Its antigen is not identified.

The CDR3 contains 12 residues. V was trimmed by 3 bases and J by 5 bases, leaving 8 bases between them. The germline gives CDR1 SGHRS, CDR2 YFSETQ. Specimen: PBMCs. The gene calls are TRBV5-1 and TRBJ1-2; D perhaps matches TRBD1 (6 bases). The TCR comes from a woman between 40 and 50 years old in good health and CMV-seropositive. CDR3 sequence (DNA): TGCGCCAGCAGCTCAGGACAGTATGGCTACACCTTC. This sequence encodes CASSSGQYGYTF. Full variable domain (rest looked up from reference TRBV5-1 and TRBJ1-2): KAGVTQTPRYLIKTRGQQVTLSCSPISGHRSVSWYQQTPGQGLQFLFEYFSETQRNKGNFPGRFSGRQFSNSRSEMNVSTLELGDSALYLCASSSGQYGYTFGSGTRLTVV.